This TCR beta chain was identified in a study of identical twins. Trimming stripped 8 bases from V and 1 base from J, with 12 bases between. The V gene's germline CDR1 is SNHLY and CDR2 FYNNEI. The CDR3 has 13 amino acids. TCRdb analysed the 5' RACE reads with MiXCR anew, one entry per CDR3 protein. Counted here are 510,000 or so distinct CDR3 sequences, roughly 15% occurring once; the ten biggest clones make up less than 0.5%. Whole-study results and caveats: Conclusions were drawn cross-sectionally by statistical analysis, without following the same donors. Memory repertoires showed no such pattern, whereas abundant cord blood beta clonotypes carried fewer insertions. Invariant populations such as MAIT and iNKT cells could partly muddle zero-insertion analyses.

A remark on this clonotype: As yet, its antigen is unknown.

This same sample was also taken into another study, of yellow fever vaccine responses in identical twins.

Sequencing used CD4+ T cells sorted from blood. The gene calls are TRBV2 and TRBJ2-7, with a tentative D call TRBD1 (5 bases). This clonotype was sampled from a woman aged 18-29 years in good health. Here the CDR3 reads CASLWGTSYEQYF. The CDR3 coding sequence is TGTGCCAGCTTGTGGGGCACTTCCTACGAGCAGTACTTC.